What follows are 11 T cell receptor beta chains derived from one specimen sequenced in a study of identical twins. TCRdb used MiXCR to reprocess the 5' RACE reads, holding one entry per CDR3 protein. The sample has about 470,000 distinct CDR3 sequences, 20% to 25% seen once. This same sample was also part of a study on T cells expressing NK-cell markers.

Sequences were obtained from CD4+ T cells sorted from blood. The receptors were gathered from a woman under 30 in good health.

In nucleotides, the CDR3 is TGCAGTGCTAGGGACAGGGGGGACAAAAACATTCAGTACTTC. Its protein product is CSARDRGDKNIQYF. The chain links TRBV20-1 to TRBJ2-4; 10 nucleotides agree with TRBD1. The CDR3 contains 14 residues. J gave up 3 bases and V 3 bases, and 2 bases lay outside the gene matches. Germline values: CDR1 DFQATT, CDR2 SNEGSKA (reference sequence).

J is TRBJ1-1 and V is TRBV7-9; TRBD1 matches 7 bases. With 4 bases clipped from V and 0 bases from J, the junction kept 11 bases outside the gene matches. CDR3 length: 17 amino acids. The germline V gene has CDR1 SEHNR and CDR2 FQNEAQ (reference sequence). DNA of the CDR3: TGTGCCAGCAGCTCCCCGGGACAGCTCCTTATGAACACTGAAGCTTTCTTT. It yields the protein CASSSPGQLLMNTEAFF.

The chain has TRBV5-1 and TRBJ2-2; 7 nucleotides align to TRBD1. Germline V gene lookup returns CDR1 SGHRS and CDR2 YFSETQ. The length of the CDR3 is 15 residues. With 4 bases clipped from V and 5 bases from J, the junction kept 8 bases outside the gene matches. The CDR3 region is CASSKQGPLTGELFF. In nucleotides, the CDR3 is TGCGCCAGCAGCAAACAGGGGCCCCTAACCGGGGAGCTGTTTTTT. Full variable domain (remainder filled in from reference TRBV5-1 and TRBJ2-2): KAGVTQTPRYLIKTRGQQVTLSCSPISGHRSVSWYQQTPGQGLQFLFEYFSETQRNKGNFPGRFSGRQFSNSRSEMNVSTLELGDSALYLCASSKQGPLTGELFFGEGSRLTVL.

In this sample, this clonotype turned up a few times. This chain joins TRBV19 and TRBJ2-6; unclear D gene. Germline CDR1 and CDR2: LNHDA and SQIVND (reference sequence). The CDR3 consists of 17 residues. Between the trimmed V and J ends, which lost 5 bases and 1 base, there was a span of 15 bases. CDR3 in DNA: TGTGCCAGTAGTCGGACGTACAAAGATTCTGGGGCCAACGTCCTGACTTTC. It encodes CASSRTYKDSGANVLTF. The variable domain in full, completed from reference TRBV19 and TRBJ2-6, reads DGGITQSPKYLFRKEGQNVTLSCEQNLNHDAMYWYRQDPGQGLRLIYYSQIVNDFQKGDIAEGYSVSREKKESFPLTVTSAQKNPTAFYLCASSRTYKDSGANVLTFGAGSRLTVL.

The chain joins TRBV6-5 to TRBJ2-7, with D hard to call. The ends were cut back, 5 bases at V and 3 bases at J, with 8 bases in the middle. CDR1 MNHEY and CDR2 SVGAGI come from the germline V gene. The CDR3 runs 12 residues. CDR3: CASSPTDYEQYF. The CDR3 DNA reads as TGTGCCAGCAGTCCTACAGACTACGAGCAGTACTTC.

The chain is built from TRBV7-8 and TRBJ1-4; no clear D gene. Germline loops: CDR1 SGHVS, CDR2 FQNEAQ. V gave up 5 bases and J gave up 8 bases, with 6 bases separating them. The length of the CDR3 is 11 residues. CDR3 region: CASSPREKLFF. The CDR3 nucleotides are TGTGCCAGCAGCCCCAGGGAAAAACTGTTTTTT. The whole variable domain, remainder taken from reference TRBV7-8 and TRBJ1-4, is GAGVSQSPRYKVAKRGQDVALRCDPISGHVSLFWYQQALGQGPEFLTYFQNEAQLDKSGLPSDRFFAERPEGSVSTLKIQRTQQEDSAVYLCASSPREKLFFGSGTQLSVL.

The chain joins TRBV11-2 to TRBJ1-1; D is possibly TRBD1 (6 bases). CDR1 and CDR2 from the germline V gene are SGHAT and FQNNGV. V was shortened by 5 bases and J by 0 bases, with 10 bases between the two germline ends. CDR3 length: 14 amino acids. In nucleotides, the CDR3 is TGTGCCAGCAGCGGACAGAGATTGAACACTGAAGCTTTCTTT. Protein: CASSGQRLNTEAFF.

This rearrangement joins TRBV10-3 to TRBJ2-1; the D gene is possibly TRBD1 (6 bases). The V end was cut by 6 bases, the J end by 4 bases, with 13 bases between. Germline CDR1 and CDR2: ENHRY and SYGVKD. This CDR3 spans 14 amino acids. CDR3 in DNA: TGTGCCATCAGCTCCGGGACACTTTACAATGAGCAGTTCTTC. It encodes CAISSGTLYNEQFF.

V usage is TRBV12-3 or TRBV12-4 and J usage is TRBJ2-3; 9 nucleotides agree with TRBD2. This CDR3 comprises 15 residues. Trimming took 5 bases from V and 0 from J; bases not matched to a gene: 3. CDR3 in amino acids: CASSPLAGSTDTQYF. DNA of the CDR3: TGTGCCAGCAGTCCCCTAGCGGGGAGCACAGATACGCAGTATTTT.

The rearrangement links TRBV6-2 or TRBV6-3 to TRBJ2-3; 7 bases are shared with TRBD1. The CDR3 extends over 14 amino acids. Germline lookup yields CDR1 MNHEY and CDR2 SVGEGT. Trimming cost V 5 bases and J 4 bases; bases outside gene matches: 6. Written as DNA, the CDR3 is TGTGCCAGCAGTACGAAGACAGGGTCAGATACGCAGTATTTT. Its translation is CASSTKTGSDTQYF.

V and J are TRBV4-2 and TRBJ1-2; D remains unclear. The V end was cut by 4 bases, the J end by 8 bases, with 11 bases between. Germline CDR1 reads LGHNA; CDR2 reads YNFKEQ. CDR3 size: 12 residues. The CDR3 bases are TGTGCCAGCAGCCGAGGTCTGGGCGGCTACACCTTC. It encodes CASSRGLGGYTF.